This TCR beta chain is from a study of cytomegalovirus exposure and HLA in healthy donors. As concerns this clone: The target antigen is unknown.

Overall study findings and caveats: Presence/absence analyses rested on an assumption that sequencing depth was roughly uniform across donors. A later analysis linked a missense DCLRE1C variant to TCR beta V- and J-gene trimming.

After removal of 6 bases from V and 4 bases from J, the junction contained 7 bases not matched to a gene. The length of the CDR3 is 14 residues. Germline V gene data show CDR1 as LNHDA and CDR2 as SQIVND (reference sequence). PCR primers comprised 60 Vbeta and 13 Jbeta primers. Data came from immunoSEQ multiplex PCR; TCRdb stores just in-frame clones and leaves some out. The sample has approximately 170,000 clones, about 77% seen once. The sequence was collected from a woman between 40 and 50 years old in good health and CMV-seropositive. Sequencing was performed on PBMCs. This sequence joins TRBV19 and TRBJ1-2; 8 bases are a match to TRBD1. The CDR3 sequence is CASSDRGRGYGYTF. CDR3 coding DNA: TGTGCCAGTAGCGACAGGGGTCGGGGCTATGGCTACACCTTC.